This entry concerns a single T cell receptor beta chain. Per the original data handling: Using reference gene primer amplification, nucleated cell counts were estimated. TCRdb's table, derived via immunoSEQ multiplex PCR, lists solely in-frame clones and lacks some. V and J calls and clone size are given by that table; D and trimming were obtained from the DNA. The sample holds fewer than 300,000 clones, approximately 84% seen once. This record comes from a study of blood T cell repertoires in COVID-19. Study context: PBMCs, B-cell-depleted T cells, or T cells were the source of the cDNA or gDNA that made up the material.

Germline CDR1 and CDR2: MNHEY and SMNVEV (reference sequence). CDR3 length equals 14 residues. Trimming at V came to 3 bases and at J to 0 bases, leaving 0 bases not matched to a gene. This TCR derives from a human donor with COVID-19, enrolled during active disease. The donor label of this sample is uncertain. The chain couples TRBV27 to TRBJ1-1, with 8 positions matching TRBD1. Sequenced input: peripheral blood. CDR3 DNA sequence: TGTGCCAGCAGTTTCAGGGGGCTGAACACTGAAGCTTTCTTT. This codes for CASSFRGLNTEAFF.